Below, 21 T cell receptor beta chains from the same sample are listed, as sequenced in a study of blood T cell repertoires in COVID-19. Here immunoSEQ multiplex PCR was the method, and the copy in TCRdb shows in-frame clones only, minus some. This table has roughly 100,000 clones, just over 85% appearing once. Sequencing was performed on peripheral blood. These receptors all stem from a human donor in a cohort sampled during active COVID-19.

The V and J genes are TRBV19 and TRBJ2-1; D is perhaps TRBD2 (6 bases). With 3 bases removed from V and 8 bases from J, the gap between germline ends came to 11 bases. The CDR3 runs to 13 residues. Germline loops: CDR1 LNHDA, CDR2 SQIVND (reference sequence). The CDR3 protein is CASSILEGYEQFF. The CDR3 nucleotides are TGTGCCAGTAGTATTCTGGAGGGTTATGAGCAGTTCTTC.

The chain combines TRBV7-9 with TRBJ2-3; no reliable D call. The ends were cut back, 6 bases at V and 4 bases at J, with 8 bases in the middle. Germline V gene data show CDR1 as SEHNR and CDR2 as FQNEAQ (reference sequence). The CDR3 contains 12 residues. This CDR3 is CASRAEADTQYF. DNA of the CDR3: TGTGCCAGCAGGGCGGAAGCAGATACGCAGTATTTT.

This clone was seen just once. The CDR3 loop is CASSPSGVRGYEQYF. CDR3 nucleotide sequence: TGTGCCAGCAGCCCCTCGGGGGTTCGAGGCTACGAGCAGTACTTC. J is TRBJ2-7 and V is TRBV7-7; a possible D gene is TRBD2 (6 bases). V was cut by 5 bases and J by 3 bases, with 17 bases left in between. CDR3 length: 15 residues. Germline CDR1 SSHAT, CDR2 FNYEAQ (reference sequence).

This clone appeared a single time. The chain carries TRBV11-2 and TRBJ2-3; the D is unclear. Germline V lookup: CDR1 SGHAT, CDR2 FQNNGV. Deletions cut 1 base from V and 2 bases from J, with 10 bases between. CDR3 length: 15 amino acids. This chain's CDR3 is CASSLAGYSTDTQYF. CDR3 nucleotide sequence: TGTGCCAGCAGCTTAGCCGGTTATTCCACAGATACGCAGTATTTT.

The CDR3 nucleotides read TGTGCCAGCAGCCAAGACCAAGGGCTAGCGGGAGAGCCCTACGAGCAGTACTTC. The encoded protein is CASSQDQGLAGEPYEQYF. The gene calls are TRBV4-2 and TRBJ2-7, with 10 bases identical to TRBD2. V shed 0 bases and J 2 bases; nucleotides not matched to a gene: 10. Germline CDR1 and CDR2: LGHNA and YNFKEQ. The CDR3 extends over 18 amino acids.

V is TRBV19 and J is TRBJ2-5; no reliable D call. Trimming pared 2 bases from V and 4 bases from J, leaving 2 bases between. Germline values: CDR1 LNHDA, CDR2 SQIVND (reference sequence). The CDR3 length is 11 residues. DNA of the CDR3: TGTGCCAGTAGTATACTAGAGACCCAGTACTTC. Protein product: CASSILETQYF.

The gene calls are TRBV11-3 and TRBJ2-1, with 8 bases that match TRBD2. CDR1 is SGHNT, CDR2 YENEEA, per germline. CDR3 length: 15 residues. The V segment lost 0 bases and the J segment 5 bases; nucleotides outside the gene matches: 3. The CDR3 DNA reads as TGTGCCAGCAGCTTAGAGGAAGCGGGAGACAATGAGCAGTTCTTC. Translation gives CASSLEEAGDNEQFF.

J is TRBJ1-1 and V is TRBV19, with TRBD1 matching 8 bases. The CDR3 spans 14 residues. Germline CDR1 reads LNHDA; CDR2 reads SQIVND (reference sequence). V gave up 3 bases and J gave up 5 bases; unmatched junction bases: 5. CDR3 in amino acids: CASSIRGRGTEAFF. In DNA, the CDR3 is TGTGCCAGTAGTATCAGGGGGCGAGGGACTGAAGCTTTCTTT.

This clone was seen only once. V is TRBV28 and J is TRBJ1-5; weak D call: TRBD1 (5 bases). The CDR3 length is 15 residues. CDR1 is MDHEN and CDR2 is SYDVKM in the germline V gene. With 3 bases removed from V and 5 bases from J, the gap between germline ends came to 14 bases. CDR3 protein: CASSFPGGNDQPQHF. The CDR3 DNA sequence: TGTGCCAGCAGTTTCCCGGGGGGTAATGATCAGCCCCAGCATTTT.

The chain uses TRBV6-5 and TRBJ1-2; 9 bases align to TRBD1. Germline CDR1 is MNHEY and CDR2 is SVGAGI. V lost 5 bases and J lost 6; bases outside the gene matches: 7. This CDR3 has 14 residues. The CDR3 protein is CASSKTTGGHGYTF. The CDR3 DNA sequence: TGTGCCAGCAGTAAAACCACAGGGGGCCATGGCTACACCTTC.

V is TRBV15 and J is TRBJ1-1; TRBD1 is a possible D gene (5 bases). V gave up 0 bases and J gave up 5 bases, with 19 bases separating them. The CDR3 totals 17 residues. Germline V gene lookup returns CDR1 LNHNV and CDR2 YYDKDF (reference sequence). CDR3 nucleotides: TGTGCCACCAGCAGAGACTTACAGGTGGATGTTAGGACTGAAGCTTTCTTT. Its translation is CATSRDLQVDVRTEAFF.

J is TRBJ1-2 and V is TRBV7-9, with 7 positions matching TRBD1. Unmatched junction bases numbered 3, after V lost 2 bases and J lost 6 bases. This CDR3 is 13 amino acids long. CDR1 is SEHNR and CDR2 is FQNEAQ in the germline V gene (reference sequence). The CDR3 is CASSLRGTDGYTF. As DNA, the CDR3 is TGTGCCAGCAGCTTACGGGGGACAGATGGCTACACCTTC.

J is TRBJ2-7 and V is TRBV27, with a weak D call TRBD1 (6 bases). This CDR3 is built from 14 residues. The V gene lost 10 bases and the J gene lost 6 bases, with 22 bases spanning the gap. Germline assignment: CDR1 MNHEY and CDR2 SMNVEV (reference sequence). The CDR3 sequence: CATRGGADPLEQYF. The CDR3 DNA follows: TGTGCCACCAGAGGGGGAGCAGACCCCCTCGAGCAGTACTTC.

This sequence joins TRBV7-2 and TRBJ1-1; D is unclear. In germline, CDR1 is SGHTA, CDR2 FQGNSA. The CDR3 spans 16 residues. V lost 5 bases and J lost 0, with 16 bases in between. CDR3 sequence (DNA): TGTGCCAGCAGCGACGGCCCGGGTCGGATGAACACTGAAGCTTTCTTT. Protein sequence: CASSDGPGRMNTEAFF.

CDR3 DNA sequence: TGCGCCAGCAGCCCCGAGTACAATGAGCAGTTCTTC. Its protein is CASSPEYNEQFF. The chain uses TRBV5-1 and TRBJ2-1; D is uncertain. Germline V gene sequence: CDR1 SGHRS, CDR2 YFSETQ. V lost 4 bases and J 4 bases, leaving 6 bases between the germline ends. There are 12 residues in the CDR3.

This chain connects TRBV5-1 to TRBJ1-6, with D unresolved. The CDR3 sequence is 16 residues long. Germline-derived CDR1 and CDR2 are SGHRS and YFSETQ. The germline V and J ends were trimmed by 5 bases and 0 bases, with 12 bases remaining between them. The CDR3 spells CASRLYSSSYNSPLHF. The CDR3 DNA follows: TGCGCCAGCAGACTCTATTCTAGCTCCTATAATTCACCCCTCCACTTT.

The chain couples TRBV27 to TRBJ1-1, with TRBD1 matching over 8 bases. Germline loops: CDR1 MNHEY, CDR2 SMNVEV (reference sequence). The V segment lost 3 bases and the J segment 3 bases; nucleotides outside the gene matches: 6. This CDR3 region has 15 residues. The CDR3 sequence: CASSLQGAPDTEAFF. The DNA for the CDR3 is TGTGCCAGCAGTTTGCAGGGGGCTCCGGACACTGAAGCTTTCTTT.

CDR3: CASSKTSGRFNEQFF. CDR3 nucleotide sequence: TGTGCCAGCAGCAAGACTAGCGGCCGGTTTAATGAGCAGTTCTTC. The genes are TRBV7-2 and TRBJ2-1; 9 bases fit TRBD2. V lost 5 bases and J lost 7; bases outside the gene matches: 9. The CDR3 sequence is 15 residues long. Germline-derived CDR1 and CDR2 are SGHTA and FQGNSA. The full variable domain, its missing parts supplied by reference TRBV7-2 and TRBJ2-1, is GAGVSQSPSNKVTEKGKDVELRCDPISGHTALYWYRQSLGQGLEFLIYFQGNSAPDKSGLPSDRFSAERTGGSVSTLTIQRTQQEDSAVYLCASSKTSGRFNEQFFGPGTRLTVL.

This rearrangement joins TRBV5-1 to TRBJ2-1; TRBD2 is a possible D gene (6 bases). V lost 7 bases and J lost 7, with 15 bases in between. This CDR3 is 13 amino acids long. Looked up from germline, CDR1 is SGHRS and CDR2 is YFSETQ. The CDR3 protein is CASGDLTGNEQFF. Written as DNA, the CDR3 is TGCGCCAGCGGGGACTTGACGGGGAATGAGCAGTTCTTC.

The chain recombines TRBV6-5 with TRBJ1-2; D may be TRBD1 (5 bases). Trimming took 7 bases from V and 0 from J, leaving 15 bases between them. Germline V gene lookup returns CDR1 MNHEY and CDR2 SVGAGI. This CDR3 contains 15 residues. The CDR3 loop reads CASTLDSASNYGYTF. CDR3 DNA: TGTGCCAGCACCCTAGACAGCGCCTCTAACTATGGCTACACCTTC.

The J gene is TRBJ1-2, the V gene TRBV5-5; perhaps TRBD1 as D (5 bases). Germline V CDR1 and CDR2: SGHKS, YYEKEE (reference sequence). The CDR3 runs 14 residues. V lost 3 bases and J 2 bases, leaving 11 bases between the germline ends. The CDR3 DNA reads TGTGCCAGCAGCTGGGCACCAGGGAACTATGGCTACACCTTC. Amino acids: CASSWAPGNYGYTF.